One sample yielded the 3 T cell receptor beta chains listed below, sequenced in a study of early T cells in non-severe SARS-CoV-2 infection. One entry per CDR3 protein results from TCRdb running MiXCR on the 5' RACE reads. This table holds about 19,000 distinct CDR3 sequences, around 4.2% found once. Material for sequencing was whole blood. The receptors shown here come from an adult who was a healthcare worker with PCR-confirmed SARS-CoV-2 infection or an uninfected control (not recorded which).

Many counts were recorded for this clonotype. Compared with germline, one end of the junction differs, possibly owing to a read error. The J gene is TRBJ2-1, the V gene TRBV29-1; D possibly corresponds to TRBD1 (6 bases). The CDR3 covers 12 residues. Germline V gene data show CDR1 as SQVTM and CDR2 as ANQGSEA. The CDR3 DNA follows: TGCAGCGGTGAAAGGGGGTACAATGAGCAGTTCTTC. This translates into CSGERGYNEQFF.

This clonotype appeared many times. The chain links TRBV11-2 to TRBJ2-5; D not resolved. The CDR3 sequence is 12 residues long. The V end lost 5 bases, the J end lost 5 bases, and 9 bases lay between the germline ends. Per germline, CDR1 SGHAT and CDR2 FQNNGV. The CDR3 protein is CASSPLGETQYF. The CDR3, as DNA: TGTGCCAGCAGCCCCCTAGGGGAGACCCAGTACTTC.

This clonotype was observed many times. The chain recombines TRBV3-1 with TRBJ1-6, with 8 nucleotides matching TRBD1. The trim removed 4 bases at V and 5 bases at J, leaving 7 bases unmatched. The CDR3 has 16 residues. Looked up from germline, CDR1 is LGHDT and CDR2 is YNNKEL (reference sequence). The CDR3: CASSRNQGANNSPLHF. The CDR3 bases are TGTGCCAGCAGCCGGAACCAGGGGGCCAATAATTCACCCCTCCACTTT. Using reference TRBV3-1 and TRBJ1-6 for the parts outside the CDR3, the full variable domain is DTAVSQTPKYLVTQMGNDKSIKCEQNLGHDTMYWYKQDSKKFLKIMFSYNNKELIINETVPNRFSPKSPDKAHLNLHINSLELGDSAVYFCASSRNQGANNSPLHFGNGTRLTVT.